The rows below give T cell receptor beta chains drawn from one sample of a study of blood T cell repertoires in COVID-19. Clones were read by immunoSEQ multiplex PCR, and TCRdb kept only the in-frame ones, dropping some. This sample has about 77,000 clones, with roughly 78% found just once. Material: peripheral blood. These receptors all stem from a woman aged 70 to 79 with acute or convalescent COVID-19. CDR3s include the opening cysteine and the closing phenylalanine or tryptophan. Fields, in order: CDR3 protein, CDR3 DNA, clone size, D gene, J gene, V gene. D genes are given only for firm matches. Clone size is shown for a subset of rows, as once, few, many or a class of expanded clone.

CDR3: CASSRLDTSLSYEQYF
DNA: TGTGCCAGCAGTCGCCTCGACACCAGCCTCTCCTACGAGCAGTACTTC
size: NA
D: NA
J: TRBJ2-7
V: TRBV6-2/TRBV6-3

CDR3: CASSGRENSPLHF
DNA: TGTGCCAGCAGCGGGCGGGAAAATTCACCCCTCCACTTT
size: NA
D: NA
J: TRBJ1-6
V: TRBV3-1/TRBV3-2

CDR3: CASSYSRLDQPQHF
DNA: TGTGCCAGCAGTTACTCCAGGTTGGATCAGCCCCAGCATTTT
size: NA
D: NA
J: TRBJ1-5
V: TRBV6-2/TRBV6-3

CDR3: CASSQEWRGGLNEQFF
DNA: TGTGCCAGCAGCCAAGAATGGAGGGGGGGCCTGAATGAGCAGTTCTTC
size: NA
D: NA
J: TRBJ2-1
V: TRBV4-2

CDR3: CASSLVNGLAGGETQYF
DNA: TGCGCCAGCAGCTTGGTCAATGGGCTAGCGGGGGGAGAGACCCAGTACTTC
size: NA
D: TRBD2
J: TRBJ2-5
V: TRBV5-1

CDR3: CASSPYAIGVGTGTPETQYF
DNA: TGTGCCAGCAGCCCGTACGCGATTGGGGTTGGGACAGGAACCCCAGAGACCCAGTACTTC
size: NA
D: TRBD1
J: TRBJ2-5
V: TRBV5-5

CDR3: CASSPIPRAGLRTDTQYF
DNA: TGTGCCAGCAGCCCCATCCCTCGGGCGGGACTCAGGACAGATACGCAGTATTTT
size: NA
D: NA
J: TRBJ2-3
V: TRBV5-5

CDR3: CASSYGGSTEAFF
DNA: TGTGCCAGCTCTTATGGAGGATCCACTGAAGCTTTCTTT
size: NA
D: NA
J: TRBJ1-1
V: TRBV12-3/TRBV12-4

CDR3: CASSPGQGLEAFF
DNA: TGTGCCAGCAGCCCGGGACAGGGCCTTGAAGCTTTCTTT
size: few
D: TRBD1
J: TRBJ1-1
V: TRBV5-6

CDR3: CASSRRSLVSGANVLTF
DNA: TGTGCCAGCAGTCGCAGGTCCTTAGTCTCTGGGGCCAACGTCCTGACTTTC
size: NA
D: NA
J: TRBJ2-6
V: TRBV6-6

CDR3: CASSSALAGSKETQYF
DNA: TGTGCCAGTAGTAGTGCACTAGCGGGGTCTAAAGAGACCCAGTACTTC
size: NA
D: TRBD2
J: TRBJ2-5
V: TRBV19

CDR3: CASSLDFQETQYF
DNA: TGTGCTAGCAGCTTGGACTTCCAAGAGACCCAGTACTTC
size: NA
D: NA
J: TRBJ2-5
V: TRBV7-7

CDR3: CASSQDQGAPYGYTF
DNA: TGTGCCAGCAGCCAAGATCAGGGGGCGCCTTATGGCTACACCTTC
size: many
D: TRBD1
J: TRBJ1-2
V: TRBV3-1/TRBV3-2

CDR3: CASSQDSSNSPLHF
DNA: TGTGCCAGCAGCCAAGATAGCTCCAATTCACCCCTCCACTTT
size: NA
D: NA
J: TRBJ1-6
V: TRBV3-1/TRBV3-2

CDR3: CASSQEQGNYGYTF
DNA: TGCGCCAGCAGCCAAGAGCAGGGTAACTATGGCTACACCTTC
size: once
D: NA
J: TRBJ1-2
V: TRBV4-3

CDR3: CANPGEDTQYF
DNA: TGTGCCAACCCTGGAGAAGATACGCAGTATTTT
size: NA
D: NA
J: TRBJ2-3
V: TRBV2

CDR3: CASSFTEAGAGELFF
DNA: TGTGCCAGCAGCTTCACCGAGGCAGGGGCCGGGGAGCTGTTTTTT
size: NA
D: NA
J: TRBJ2-2
V: TRBV7-3

CDR3: CASSDRGWEGNTIYF
DNA: TGTGCCAGCAGTGACAGGGGATGGGAAGGAAACACCATATATTTT
size: NA
D: NA
J: TRBJ1-3
V: TRBV6-1

CDR3: CASSPQVHEQFF
DNA: TGTGCCAGCAGCCCACAGGTTCATGAGCAGTTCTTC
size: NA
D: NA
J: TRBJ2-1
V: TRBV5-8

CDR3: CASSLIGGEATDTQYF
DNA: TGTGCCAGCAGCTTAATCGGCGGGGAAGCCACAGATACGCAGTATTTT
size: once
D: NA
J: TRBJ2-3
V: TRBV7-9

CDR3: CASSIGGLARGEQFF
DNA: TGTGCCAGTAGTATAGGTGGACTAGCTAGGGGTGAGCAGTTCTTC
size: NA
D: TRBD2
J: TRBJ2-1
V: TRBV19

CDR3: CASSLDWGGGYTF
DNA: TGTGCCAGCAGCTTAGATTGGGGAGGTGGCTACACCTTC
size: NA
D: NA
J: TRBJ1-2
V: TRBV7-8

CDR3: CASSVESSSYEQYF
DNA: TGTGCCAGCAGCGTAGAATCTAGCTCCTACGAGCAGTACTTC
size: NA
D: NA
J: TRBJ2-7
V: TRBV9

CDR3: CASSTDMISGNTIYF
DNA: TGTGCCAGTAGCACCGACATGATCTCTGGAAACACCATATATTTT
size: NA
D: NA
J: TRBJ1-3
V: TRBV19

CDR3: CASSPLLTPDSSGNTIYF
DNA: TGTGCCAGCTCACCCCTTCTCACGCCGGACAGCTCTGGAAACACCATATATTTT
size: NA
D: NA
J: TRBJ1-3
V: TRBV18

CDR3: CASSLDPYGYTF
DNA: TGTGCCAGCAGCTTAGATCCCTACGGCTACACCTTC
size: NA
D: NA
J: TRBJ1-2
V: TRBV7-9

CDR3: CASSYRIDRGDQETQYF
DNA: TGTGCCAGCAGTTACCGAATAGACAGGGGCGATCAAGAGACCCAGTACTTC
size: NA
D: TRBD1
J: TRBJ2-5
V: TRBV6-2/TRBV6-3

CDR3: CATSSNREDYGYTF
DNA: TGTGCCACCAGTAGCAACAGGGAAGACTATGGCTACACCTTC
size: once
D: NA
J: TRBJ1-2
V: TRBV24-1

CDR3: CASSSTRSLGYTF
DNA: TGTGCCAGCAGCTCCACTCGAAGTTTGGGCTACACCTTC
size: NA
D: NA
J: TRBJ1-2
V: TRBV7-2

CDR3: CATSETDMSSYNEQFF
DNA: TGTGCCACCAGTGAGACGGACATGAGCTCCTACAATGAGCAGTTCTTC
size: NA
D: NA
J: TRBJ2-1
V: TRBV24-1

CDR3: CASSSYDRGRFSYTEAFF
DNA: TGTGCCAGCAGCTCCTACGACAGGGGACGGTTTTCGTACACTGAAGCTTTCTTT
size: once
D: TRBD1
J: TRBJ1-1
V: TRBV5-6

CDR3: CAISEAGDFETQYF
DNA: TGTGCCATCAGTGAGGCGGGGGACTTCGAGACCCAGTACTTC
size: NA
D: TRBD2
J: TRBJ2-5
V: TRBV10-3

CDR3: CASSSPGLAGGNEQFF
DNA: TGTGCCAGCAGCTCACCGGGACTAGCGGGGGGTAATGAGCAGTTCTTC
size: NA
D: TRBD2
J: TRBJ2-1
V: TRBV13